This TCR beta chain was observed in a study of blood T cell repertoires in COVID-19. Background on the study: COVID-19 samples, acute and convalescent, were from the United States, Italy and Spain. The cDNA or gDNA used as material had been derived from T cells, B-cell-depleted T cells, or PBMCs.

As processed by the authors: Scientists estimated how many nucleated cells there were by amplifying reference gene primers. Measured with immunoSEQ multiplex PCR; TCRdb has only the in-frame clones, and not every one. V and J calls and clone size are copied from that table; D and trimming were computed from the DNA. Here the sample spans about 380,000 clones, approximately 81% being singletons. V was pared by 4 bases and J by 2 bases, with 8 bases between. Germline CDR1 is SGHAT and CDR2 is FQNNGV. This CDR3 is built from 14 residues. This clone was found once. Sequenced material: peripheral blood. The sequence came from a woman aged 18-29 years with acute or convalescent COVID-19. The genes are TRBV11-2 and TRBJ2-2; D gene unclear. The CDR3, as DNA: TGTGCCAGCAGCTATTCAGTCAACACCGGGGAGCTGTTTTTT. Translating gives CASSYSVNTGELFF.